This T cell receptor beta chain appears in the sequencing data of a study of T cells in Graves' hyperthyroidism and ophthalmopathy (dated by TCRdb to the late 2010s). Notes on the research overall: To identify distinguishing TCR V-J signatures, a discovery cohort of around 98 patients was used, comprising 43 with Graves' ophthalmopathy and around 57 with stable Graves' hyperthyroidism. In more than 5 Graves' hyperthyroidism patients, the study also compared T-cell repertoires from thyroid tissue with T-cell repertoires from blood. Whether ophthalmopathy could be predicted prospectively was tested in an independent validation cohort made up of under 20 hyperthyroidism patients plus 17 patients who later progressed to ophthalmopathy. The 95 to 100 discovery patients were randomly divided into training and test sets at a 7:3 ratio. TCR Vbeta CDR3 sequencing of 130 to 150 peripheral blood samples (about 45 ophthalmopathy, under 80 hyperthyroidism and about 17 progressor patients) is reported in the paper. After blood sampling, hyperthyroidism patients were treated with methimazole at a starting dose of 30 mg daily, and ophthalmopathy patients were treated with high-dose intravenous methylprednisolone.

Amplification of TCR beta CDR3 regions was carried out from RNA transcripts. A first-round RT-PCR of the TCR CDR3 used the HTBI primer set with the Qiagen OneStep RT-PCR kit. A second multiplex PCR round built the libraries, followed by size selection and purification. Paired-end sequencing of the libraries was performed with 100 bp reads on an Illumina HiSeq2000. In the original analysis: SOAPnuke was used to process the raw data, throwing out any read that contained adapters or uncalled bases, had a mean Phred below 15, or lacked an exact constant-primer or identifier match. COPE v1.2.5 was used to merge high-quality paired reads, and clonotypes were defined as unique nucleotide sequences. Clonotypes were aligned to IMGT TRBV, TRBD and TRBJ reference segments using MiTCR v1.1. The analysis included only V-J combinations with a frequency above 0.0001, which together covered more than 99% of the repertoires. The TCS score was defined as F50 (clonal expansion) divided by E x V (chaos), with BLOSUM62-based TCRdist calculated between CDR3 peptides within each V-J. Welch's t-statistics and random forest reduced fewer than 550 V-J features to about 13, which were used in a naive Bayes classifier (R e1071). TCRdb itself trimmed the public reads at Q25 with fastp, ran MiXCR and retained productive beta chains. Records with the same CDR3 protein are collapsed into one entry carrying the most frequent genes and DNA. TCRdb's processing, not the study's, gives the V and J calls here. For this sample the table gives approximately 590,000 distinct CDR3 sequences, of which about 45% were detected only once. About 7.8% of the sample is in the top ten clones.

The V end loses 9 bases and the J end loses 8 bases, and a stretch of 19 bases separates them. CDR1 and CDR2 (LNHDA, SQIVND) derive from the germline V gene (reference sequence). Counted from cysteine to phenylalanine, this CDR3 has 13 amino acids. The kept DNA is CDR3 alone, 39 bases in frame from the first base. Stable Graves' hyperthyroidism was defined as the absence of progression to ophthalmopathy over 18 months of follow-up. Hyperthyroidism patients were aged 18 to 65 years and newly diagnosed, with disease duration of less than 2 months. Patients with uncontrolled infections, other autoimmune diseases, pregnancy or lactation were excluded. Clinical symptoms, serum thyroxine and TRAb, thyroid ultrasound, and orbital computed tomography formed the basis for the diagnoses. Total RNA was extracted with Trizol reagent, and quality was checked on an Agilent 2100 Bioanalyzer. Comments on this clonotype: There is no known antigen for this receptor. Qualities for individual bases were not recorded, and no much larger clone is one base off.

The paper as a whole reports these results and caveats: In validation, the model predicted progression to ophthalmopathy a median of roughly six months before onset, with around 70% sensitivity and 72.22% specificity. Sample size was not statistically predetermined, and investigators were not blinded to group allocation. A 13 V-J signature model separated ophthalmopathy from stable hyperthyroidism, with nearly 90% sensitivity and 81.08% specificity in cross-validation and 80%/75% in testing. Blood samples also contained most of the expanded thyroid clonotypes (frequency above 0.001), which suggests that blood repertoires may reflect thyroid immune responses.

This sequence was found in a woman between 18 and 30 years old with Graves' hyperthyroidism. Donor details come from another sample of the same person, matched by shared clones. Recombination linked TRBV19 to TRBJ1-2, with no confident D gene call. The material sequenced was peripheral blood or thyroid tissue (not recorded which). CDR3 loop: CASSTYSLGGYTF. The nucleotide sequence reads TGTGCCAGCTCCACGTACTCCTTGGGAGGCTACACCTTC.